This TCR beta chain was retrieved from a study of tumor-infiltrating lymphocytes in primary liver carcinoma. Study background: Samples had roughly 3.65 to 7.5 million productive TCRbeta reads, comparable between tissue types.

A primer in the constant region served to generate TCR beta cDNA from 500 to 600 ng of total RNA. Researchers made the TCR beta libraries by running three nested multiplex PCR rounds with slightly modified ARM-PCR. Running 10 cycles apiece, the first two PCR rounds relied on TRBV1-TRBV30 forward primers together with a C-beta reverse primer. TCRdb re-derived calls from the multiplex PCR reads in MiXCR, one entry per CDR3 protein. Of hundreds of thousands of distinct CDR3 sequences listed, about 50% are singletons. Study-level findings and limits: Relative to blood, tumors carried a significantly larger fraction of the repertoire in their top 250 clones (p = 0.039).

Unsorted whole blood supplied the RNA, and germline DNA was extracted too. These patients lived with chronic HBV infection and had never been treated. About this clonotype: Its target is not known.

Trimming removed 3 bases at V and 2 bases at J, with 14 bases between. CDR1 and CDR2 from the germline V gene are SGHNT and YYREEE (reference sequence). This CDR3 comprises 15 residues. V usage is TRBV5-4 and J usage is TRBJ1-2, with D possibly being TRBD1 (5 bases). The TCR originated in a woman aged 25 to 45 with primary liver carcinoma and hepatitis B virus infection. Sequencing was performed on peripheral blood. CDR3 sequence: CASSSGRWGNYGYTF. The CDR3 coding sequence is TGTGCCAGCAGCTCGGGGCGTTGGGGCAACTATGGCTACACCTTC.